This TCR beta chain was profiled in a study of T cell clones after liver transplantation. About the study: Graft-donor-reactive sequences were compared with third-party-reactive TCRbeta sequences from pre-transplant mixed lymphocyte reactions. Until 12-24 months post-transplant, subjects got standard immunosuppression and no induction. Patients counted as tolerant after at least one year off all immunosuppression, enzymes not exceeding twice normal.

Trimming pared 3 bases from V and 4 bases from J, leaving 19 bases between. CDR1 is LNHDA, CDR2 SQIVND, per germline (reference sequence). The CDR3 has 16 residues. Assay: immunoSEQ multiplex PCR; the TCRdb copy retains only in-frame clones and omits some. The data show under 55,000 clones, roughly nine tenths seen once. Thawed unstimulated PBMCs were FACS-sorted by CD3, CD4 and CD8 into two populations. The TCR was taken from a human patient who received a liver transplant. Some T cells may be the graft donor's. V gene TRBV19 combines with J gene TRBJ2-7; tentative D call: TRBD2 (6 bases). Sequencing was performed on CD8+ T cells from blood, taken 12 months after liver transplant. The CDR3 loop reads CASSMGLSLVGYEQYF. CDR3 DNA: TGTGCCAGTAGTATGGGACTTTCCCTTGTAGGGTACGAGCAGTACTTC.